The clone carrying this TCR beta chain was counted ten times or more. Its specificity is unknown. These data come from a study of Graves' ophthalmopathy and Graves' hyperthyroidism. Investigators amplified TCR beta CDR3 regions from RNA transcripts. Amplification began with first-round RT-PCR using HTBI primers, then second-round multiplex PCR was performed. TCRdb re-called the multiplex PCR reads with MiXCR, one entry per CDR3 protein. Of roughly 480,000 distinct CDR3 sequences detected, approximately 15% appear once; the ten largest clones hold over 8%. Someone took the PBMCs out of about 9.7 ml of fresh peripheral blood. Trimming took off 4 bases at V and 7 bases at J, with 10 bases between the two ends. CDR1 is LGHDT, CDR2 YNNKEL, per germline (reference sequence). The length of the CDR3 is 12 residues. Study findings and constraints: Also, most clonotypes expanded in the thyroid above 0.001 frequency appeared in blood.

Sample: blood. This TCR derives from a woman aged 25 to 45 with Graves' ophthalmopathy. This rearrangement joins TRBV3-1 to TRBJ1-1, with D unclear. CDR3 nucleotides: TGTGCCAGCAGCCGGAGGAACGGTGAAGCTTTCTTT. Residues: CASSRRNGEAFF.